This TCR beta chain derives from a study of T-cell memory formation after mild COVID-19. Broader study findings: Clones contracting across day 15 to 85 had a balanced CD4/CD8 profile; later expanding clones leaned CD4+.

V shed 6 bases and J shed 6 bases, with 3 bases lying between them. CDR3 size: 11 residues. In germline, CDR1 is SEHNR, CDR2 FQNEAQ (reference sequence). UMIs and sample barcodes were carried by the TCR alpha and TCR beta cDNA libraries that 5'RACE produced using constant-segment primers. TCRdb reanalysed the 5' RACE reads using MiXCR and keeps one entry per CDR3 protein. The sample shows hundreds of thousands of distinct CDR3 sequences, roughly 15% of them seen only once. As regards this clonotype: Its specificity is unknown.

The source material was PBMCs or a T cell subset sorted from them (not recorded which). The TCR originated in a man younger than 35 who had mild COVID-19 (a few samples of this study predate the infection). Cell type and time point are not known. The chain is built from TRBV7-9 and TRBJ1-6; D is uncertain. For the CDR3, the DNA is TGTGCCAGCAGTACTAATTCACCCCTCCACTTT. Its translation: CASSTNSPLHF.